This T cell receptor (beta chain) derives from a study of shared clonotypes between healthy human individuals. Study context: CD8 memory received one plate per donor, CD8 naive two, CD4 memory three and CD4 naive three. Whole-study findings and limits: Naive subsets typically showed greater estimated richness than memory subsets.

Germline lookup yields CDR1 DFQATT and CDR2 SNEGSKA (reference sequence). The CDR3 runs to 11 residues. Trimming shortened V by 7 bases and J by 1 base, and 8 bases separated the two germline ends. A word on this clone: Its antigen is undetermined.

Assay: immunoSEQ multiplex PCR; the TCRdb copy retains only in-frame clones and omits some. The table shows about 180,000 clones, with 90% to 95% occurring only once. The rearrangement joins TRBV20-1 to TRBJ2-7, with D perhaps matching TRBD1 (6 bases). The sequenced material came from naive CD4+ T cells sorted from blood. Noted subset: CD45RA+ positively selected. The clonotype comes from a woman aged 25 to 39 in good health. The CDR3 nucleotides are TGCAGTGTGACAGGTTCCTACGAGCAGTACTTC. It yields the protein CSVTGSYEQYF.